This TCR beta chain was retrieved from a study of neurological immune-mediated disorders (dated by TCRdb to the late 2010s). Context from the whole study: Peripheral blood TCR-beta repertoires from HTLV-I-associated myelopathy (HAM/TSP) patients, multiple sclerosis patients and healthy controls were compared by UMI-based sequencing. Alongside PBMC samples, the set of around 99 TCR-beta libraries contained longitudinal samples, technical triplicates, and paired CD4+ and CD8+ T-cell subsets that had been sorted. The cohort included approximately 70 subjects: roughly 15 with HAM/TSP, some 34 with multiple sclerosis, and around 20 healthy controls.

What the authors observed across the whole study: TCR clonal expansion was greatest in HAM/TSP patients and smallest in MS patients, who ranked below even healthy controls. Expanded clones from different subjects shared no identical CDR3 amino acid sequences, which suggests that TCR-beta repertoires were private in all groups.

This clonotype has ten or more counts. Its antigen has not been determined. Within one base of it there is no much larger clone, and no base qualities were kept. The trim is 4 bases for V and 9 bases for J, with a gap of 17 bases between the germline ends. The CDR3 runs 15 amino acids, cysteine and phenylalanine included. Of all the DNA, just the CDR3 is kept, 45 bases in frame from base 1. Looking up the germline V gene yields CDR1 SGHRS and CDR2 YFSETQ. cDNA was synthesized by template-switch 5'RACE using a primer carrying a 10-nucleotide random unique molecular identifier by which each TCR transcript was tagged. Each sequencing run produced over 180 million TCR-beta sequences covering 15-18 subjects. Total RNA was extracted with the RNeasy kit. The KAPA Real-time Library Amplification kit was used to amplify TCR-beta VDJ regions with primers for the TCR constant region and the 5'RACE anchor. A first PCR added sample indexes and Illumina adaptors, and a second PCR then raised library yield. After purification with Ampure beads, the TCR product of roughly 650 bp was size-selected on a 2% E-gel SizeSelection system. Library quality was checked on a Bioanalyzer, concentration was measured with Qubit, and libraries were quantified with the Kapa Library Quantification kit before pooling. An Illumina HiSeq 2500 was used to sequence the libraries paired-end at 2 x 150 bp. To increase sequence diversity, about 23-30% phiX was spiked into each library pool. Regarding the original processing steps: The quality-filtered reads were processed with the UMI-based MiGEC pipeline, whose error correction step removed more than 90% of the raw TCR sequences. IMGT germline references were used for aligning VDJ genes, and each clonotype was defined as a unique CDR3 amino acid sequence together with its V-J genes. Clonal expansion, Shannon diversity and CDR3 relatedness (CalcPairwiseDistances, ClusterSamples) were evaluated with VDJtools, and phylogenetic trees were built with CLCbio workbench. Expanded clones were defined as having at least 8 unique UMIs, based on coefficient-of-variation modelling across technical triplicates. TCRdb redid the processing of the public reads, applying fastp at Q25 and MiXCR, and retained in-frame beta chains. When rows share a CDR3 protein, they turn into one entry using the most common DNA and genes. TCRdb, rather than the study authors, made the V and J calls. Across this sample there are 30,000 to 45,000 distinct CDR3 sequences, with 10% seen only once. About 6.6% of the sample rests with the top ten.

For the unsorted PBMC libraries, 2 million PBMCs were stored in RNAlater at -80 degrees C until RNA extraction and were used to generate the libraries. Peripheral blood underwent Ficoll-Hypaque density gradient centrifugation to isolate PBMCs, which were then cryopreserved in liquid nitrogen. The source of this sequence is a woman aged 25 to 39 with HTLV-1-associated myelopathy (HAM/TSP). The rearranged segments are TRBV5-1 and TRBJ1-6; the D gene is unclear. The material sequenced was PBMCs. Here is the DNA: TGCGCCAGCAGCGATGGCGGGGTTTACGGTTCACCCCTCCACTTT. This is translated as CASSDGGVYGSPLHF.